The 6 T cell receptor beta chains below come from one sample, sequenced in a study of blood T cell repertoires in COVID-19. Data came from immunoSEQ multiplex PCR; TCRdb stores just in-frame clones and leaves some out. Of under 250,000 clones in the sample, roughly 80% were seen once. Specimen: PBMCs or T cells enriched from blood (not recorded which). These receptors were collected from a woman aged 40 to 50 with acute COVID-19.

The rearrangement links TRBV5-4 to TRBJ2-1; 9 bases map to TRBD2. CDR3 length: 14 amino acids. V was clipped by 2 bases and J by 6 bases; unmatched bases: 3. The germline CDR1 and CDR2 sequences are SGHNT and YYREEE (reference sequence). CDR3 protein: CASSLAGGGNEQFF. The CDR3 DNA reads as TGTGCCAGCAGCTTAGCGGGAGGCGGCAATGAGCAGTTCTTC.

The V and J genes are TRBV28 and TRBJ1-1, with D uncertain. Per germline, CDR1 MDHEN and CDR2 SYDVKM. Trimming removed 7 bases at V and 5 bases at J, with 14 bases between. The CDR3 length is 13 residues. CDR3 loop: CASTLPARTEAFF. The DNA of the CDR3 is TGTGCCAGCACATTGCCAGCGAGGACTGAAGCTTTCTTT.

The chain employs TRBV23-1 and TRBJ1-2; TRBD1 is a possible D gene (5 bases). TRBV23-1 falls under the ORF class, with uncertain function. The V end lost 1 base, the J end lost 7 bases, and 19 bases lay between the germline ends. This CDR3 is built from 16 residues. CDR3 sequence (DNA): TGCGCCAGCAGTCAATTCCCCTTATTACAGGTCACTGGCTACACCTTC. This sequence encodes CASSQFPLLQVTGYTF.

The V and J genes are TRBV27 and TRBJ2-2; no clear D gene. V was cut by 7 bases and J by 0 bases, with 9 bases left in between. Per the germline V gene, CDR1 is MNHEY and CDR2 is SMNVEV (reference sequence). This CDR3 is built from 14 residues. The CDR3, as DNA: TGTGCCAGCACCCGGGTTACGAACACCGGGGAGCTGTTTTTT. Translated: CASTRVTNTGELFF.

The chain couples TRBV9 to TRBJ1-2; a possible D gene is TRBD1 (6 bases). The V and J ends lost 4 bases and 4 bases respectively, with 11 bases between them. The length of the CDR3 is 13 residues. Germline CDR1 is SGDLS and CDR2 is YYNGEE. The DNA of the CDR3 is TGTGCCAGCAGCCAAGGGGGACCCTATGGCTACACCTTC. The encoded protein is CASSQGGPYGYTF.

This rearrangement joins TRBV7-8 to TRBJ1-5; unclear D gene. V was pared by 2 bases and J by 0 bases, with 14 bases between. This CDR3 region has 17 residues. Germline V gives CDR1 SGHVS, CDR2 FQNEAQ. CDR3 sequence reads: CASSLHGTVDSNQPQHF. In nucleotides, the CDR3 is TGTGCCAGCAGCTTACATGGCACAGTTGATAGCAATCAGCCCCAGCATTTT.